The 24 T cell receptor beta chains below come from one sample, sequenced in a study of blood T cells in healthy people across ages. Primers used in a second PCR of about 6 to 11 cycles were a sample-barcoded 5' primer and a J-beta primer mix. TCRdb ran MiXCR on the 5' RACE reads and lists one entry per CDR3 protein. The sample carries 1.5 million to 2 million distinct CDR3 sequences, approximately 28% recorded once. Sequenced material: blood. These receptors were collected from a woman younger than 45 in good health.

Notes on this clonotype: The junction differs from germline at one of its ends, possibly a read error. The rearrangement links TRBV12-3 or TRBV12-4 to TRBJ2-1; 13 bases fit TRBD2. The CDR3 covers 14 residues. The CDR3 loop reads CAGSSLAGGDEQFF. The CDR3 nucleotides read TGTGCCGGCAGTTCACTAGCGGGAGGGGATGAGCAGTTCTTC.

The V gene is TRBV5-1, the J gene TRBJ2-5, with D perhaps TRBD1 (6 bases). Trimming removed 4 bases at V and 3 bases at J, with 13 bases between. Germline values: CDR1 SGHRS, CDR2 YFSETQ. The CDR3 extends over 14 amino acids. CDR3 residues: CASSRTGFEETQYF. In nucleotides, the CDR3 is TGCGCCAGCAGCCGAACAGGGTTCGAAGAGACCCAGTACTTC.

This chain links TRBV29-1 with TRBJ1-3; no clear D gene. V was clipped by 4 bases and J by 0 bases, with 7 bases between them. The CDR3 runs to 13 residues. Germline V gene lookup returns CDR1 SQVTM and CDR2 ANQGSEA. CDR3 in amino acids: CSVALNSGNTIYF. CDR3 coding DNA: TGCAGCGTTGCCCTCAACTCTGGAAACACCATATATTTT.

This clonotype was counted between two and nine times. The chain couples TRBV9 to TRBJ2-1; the match to TRBD1 covers 12 bases. Germline lookup yields CDR1 SGDLS and CDR2 YYNGEE. This CDR3 region has 16 residues. The ends lost 0 bases at V and 7 bases at J; junction bases unmatched: 5. The CDR3 sequence: CASSVAGTGGRNEQFF. The CDR3, as DNA: TGTGCCAGCAGCGTAGCTGGGACAGGGGGCAGGAATGAGCAGTTCTTC.

This clonotype was seen a few times. V is TRBV20-1 and J is TRBJ2-3; D unresolved. The V end was cut by 3 bases, the J end by 0 bases, with 10 bases between. This CDR3 has 14 residues. CDR1 DFQATT and CDR2 SNEGSKA come from the germline V gene (reference sequence). Here the CDR3 reads CSASPWDSTDTQYF. The CDR3 region has the DNA TGCAGTGCTAGCCCCTGGGATAGCACAGATACGCAGTATTTT.

The genes are TRBV28 and TRBJ2-1; 12 bases agree with TRBD2. Germline V gene lookup returns CDR1 MDHEN and CDR2 SYDVKM. V shed 7 bases and J 15 bases; nucleotides not matched to a gene: 10. CDR3 size: 13 residues. CDR3: CASTRLAGAASFF. The CDR3 DNA follows: TGTGCCAGCACCAGACTAGCGGGGGCCGCTTCGTTCTTC.

Only a few counts were recorded for this clonotype. DNA for the CDR3: TGTGCCAGCAGTGAACGGACTAGCGGGGGATTAGGCGAGCAGTACTTC. This translates into CASSERTSGGLGEQYF. The V gene is TRBV6-1, the J gene TRBJ2-7; 13 bases line up with TRBD2. From germline, CDR1 is MNHNS and CDR2 SASEGT. The CDR3 runs to 16 residues. The V segment lost 2 bases and the J segment 6 bases; nucleotides outside the gene matches: 7.

Regarding this clonotype: Its ends do not fully match the called genes, so a read error is possible. The CDR3 sequence: CAGSLHAAGGANVLTF. CDR3 DNA: TGTGCCGGCAGCTTGCATGCGGCGGGAGGGGCCAACGTCCTGACTTTC. The V gene is TRBV5-5, the J gene TRBJ2-6, with D perhaps TRBD2 (6 bases). The germline V gene encodes CDR1 SGHKS and CDR2 YYEKEE (reference sequence). The CDR3 covers 16 residues.

This chain links TRBV7-2 with TRBJ2-1, with TRBD2 matching over 9 bases. Germline CDR1 is SGHTA and CDR2 is FQGNSA. Losses at the gene ends were 6 bases for V and 6 bases for J; bases not matched to a gene: 9. There are 15 residues in the CDR3. The DNA for the CDR3 is TGTGCCAGCAGTCAGACTAGCGGCGCCTTCAATGAGCAGTTCTTC. Protein sequence: CASSQTSGAFNEQFF.

The chain employs TRBV20-1 and TRBJ1-3, with TRBD1 matching 10 bases. V lost 1 base, J lost 4 bases, and 4 bases stayed unmatched. The V gene's germline CDR1 is DFQATT and CDR2 SNEGSKA (reference sequence). The length of the CDR3 is 15 residues. CDR3 nucleotide sequence: TGCAGTGCTAGAGTGGGACAGGGGTTGGGAAACACCATATATTTT. This sequence encodes CSARVGQGLGNTIYF.

CDR3 in amino acids: CSASGRAPGELFF. The CDR3 coding sequence is TGCAGTGCTAGCGGGAGGGCCCCCGGGGAGCTGTTTTTT. V and J are TRBV20-1 and TRBJ2-2; the match to TRBD2 covers 8 bases. This CDR3 spans 13 amino acids. V trimming: 3 bases; J trimming: 6 bases; junction bases outside the gene matches: 3. CDR1 and CDR2 from the germline V gene are DFQATT and SNEGSKA (reference sequence).

This clonotype was recorded many times. The rearrangement links TRBV10-1 to TRBJ2-3; TRBD2 matches at 11 bases. Trimming cost V 5 bases and J 2 bases; bases outside gene matches: 6. CDR3 length: 16 amino acids. Germline CDR1 and CDR2: WNHNN and SYGVQD (reference sequence). Here the CDR3 reads CASSPASGGYTDTQYF. The CDR3 DNA reads as TGCGCCAGCAGTCCGGCTAGCGGGGGGTACACAGATACGCAGTATTTT.

As to this clonotype: The junction departs from the called germline gene at one end, perhaps through a read error. The genes are TRBV7-2 and TRBJ2-7; TRBD1 agrees at 10 bases. This CDR3 region has 16 residues. Germline CDR1 is SGHTA and CDR2 is FQGNSA. CDR3 region: CASGLGGGQGTYEQYF. CDR3 DNA: TGTGCCAGCGGCTTAGGGGGGGGACAGGGGACCTACGAGCAGTACTTC.

This chain joins TRBV10-1 and TRBJ2-2; 7 nucleotides line up with TRBD2. The CDR3 runs to 15 residues. The V and J ends lost 5 bases and 5 bases, in that order; junction bases with no gene match: 8. From germline, CDR1 is WNHNN and CDR2 SYGVQD (reference sequence). The CDR3 DNA sequence: TGCGCCAGCAGTCGAGGTGGCGGGAGAACCGGGGAGCTGTTTTTT. Translating it yields CASSRGGGRTGELFF.

The genes are TRBV10-3 and TRBJ2-1; TRBD2 agrees at 8 bases. J gave up 7 bases and V 7 bases, and 9 bases lay outside the gene matches. Germline CDR1 is ENHRY and CDR2 is SYGVKD. This CDR3 region has 14 residues. CDR3 in amino acids: CAINGRASGNEQFF. DNA of the CDR3: TGTGCCATCAATGGACGGGCTAGCGGGAATGAGCAGTTCTTC.

This clonotype has more than one count but fewer than ten. This chain joins TRBV20-1 and TRBJ2-5, with TRBD2 matching over 7 bases. There are 14 residues in the CDR3. Germline loops: CDR1 DFQATT, CDR2 SNEGSKA (reference sequence). V lost 1 base and J lost 5; bases outside the gene matches: 7. The CDR3 protein is CSARGPGGGETQYF. CDR3 bases: TGCAGTGCTAGAGGGCCGGGAGGAGGGGAGACCCAGTACTTC.

In this sample, this clonotype turned up a few times. V usage is TRBV4-1 and J usage is TRBJ2-7; D may be TRBD2 (6 bases). The CDR3 runs 14 residues. From germline, CDR1 is MGHRA and CDR2 YSYEKL. Trimming took 4 bases from V and 7 from J, leaving 17 bases between them. CDR3 bases: TGCGCCAGCAGCCCGGGACCCGGGAGTGGGGAGCAGTACTTC. Encoded protein: CASSPGPGSGEQYF.

The genes are TRBV6-2 or TRBV6-3 and TRBJ2-1, with 7 positions matching TRBD2. The CDR3 has 14 residues. Germline V lookup: CDR1 MNHEY, CDR2 SVGEGT. With 3 bases clipped from V and 9 bases from J, the junction kept 8 bases outside the gene matches. The CDR3 loop is CASSYGLELTEQFF. CDR3 DNA: TGTGCCAGCAGTTATGGACTAGAATTAACTGAGCAGTTCTTC.

This clonotype came up a few times. The germline gene is not matched at one end of the junction; a read error may be the cause. The V and J genes are TRBV27 and TRBJ1-5; 8 bases are a match to TRBD1. Per germline, CDR1 MNHEY and CDR2 SMNVEV (reference sequence). The CDR3 is made up of 16 amino acids. CDR3 loop: CASSLSNGQGNQLQHF. The CDR3 DNA is TGTGCCAGCAGTTTATCAAATGGACAGGGCAATCAGCTCCAGCATTTT.

This clonotype has a count of ten or more. The genes are TRBV15 and TRBJ2-1; 7 bases fit TRBD2. This CDR3 region has 16 residues. With V trimmed by 6 bases and J by 1 base, 9 bases remained unmatched. Germline values: CDR1 LNHNV, CDR2 YYDKDF (reference sequence). The CDR3 nucleotides read TGTGCCACCAGATCGGCGGGGGTCCGGTCCTACAATGAGCAGTTCTTC. Protein sequence: CATRSAGVRSYNEQFF.

J is TRBJ2-7 and V is TRBV9; D is unclear. CDR3 length equals 14 residues. V was shortened by 4 bases and J by 2 bases, with 13 bases between the two germline ends. Germline loops: CDR1 SGDLS, CDR2 YYNGEE. The CDR3 DNA follows: TGTGCCAGCAGCCCTGATAGCCTTACCTACGAGCAGTACTTC. It specifies CASSPDSLTYEQYF.

This sequence joins TRBV7-9 and TRBJ2-1; TRBD2 agrees at 7 bases. Germline trimming cut 5 bases from V and 9 bases from J; bases unmatched to any gene: 7. The germline CDR1 and CDR2 sequences are SEHNR and FQNEAQ (reference sequence). This CDR3 spans 13 amino acids. DNA of the CDR3: TGTGCCAGCAGCCCCCCCTCGGGGGGTGAGCAGTTCTTC. This encodes CASSPPSGGEQFF.

This clonotype was detected only a few times. DNA for the CDR3: TGTGCCACTAGCGACAGGATCACAGATACGCAGTATTTT. Encoded protein: CATSDRITDTQYF. The gene calls are TRBV15 and TRBJ2-3; D might be TRBD1 (6 bases). V was cut by 9 bases and J by 2 bases, with 12 bases left in between. Looked up from germline, CDR1 is LNHNV and CDR2 is YYDKDF (reference sequence). The CDR3 length is 13 residues.

The V and J genes are TRBV7-2 and TRBJ2-7; TRBD2 matches 7 bases. The CDR3 spans 15 residues. J gave up 5 bases and V 1 base, and 8 bases lay outside the gene matches. Germline V CDR1 and CDR2: SGHTA, FQGNSA. For the CDR3, the DNA is TGTGCCAGCAGCTTAGTGGGGGGGAGCAACGACGAGCAGTACTTC. This encodes CASSLVGGSNDEQYF.